This T cell receptor (beta chain) was recorded in a study of T cells in Graves' hyperthyroidism and ophthalmopathy. Study context: Peripheral blood sampling occurred at initial diagnosis, before any treatment.

Template material for amplifying TCR beta CDR3 regions consisted of RNA transcripts. Researchers ran a first-round RT-PCR on the TCR CDR3 using the HTBI primer set. TCRdb fed the multiplex PCR reads into MiXCR, producing one record per CDR3 protein. The sample has some 800,000 distinct CDR3 sequences; 38% are singletons. V gave up 9 bases and J gave up 4 bases, with 3 bases separating them. Germline V CDR1 and CDR2: LNHDA, SQIVND (reference sequence). The CDR3 is 10 amino acids. Worth noting for this clonotype: What it recognizes is unknown.

Hyperthyroidism in the patients, aged 18 to 65, was newly diagnosed and under 2 months in duration. Study-wide results and limits: Most thyroid-expanded clonotypes above 0.001 were also found in blood.

The V and J genes are TRBV19 and TRBJ2-2; D uncertain. Sequences were obtained from blood. This sequence was found in a man younger than 35 with Graves' hyperthyroidism. CDR3 coding DNA: TGTGCCAGATTCACCGGGGAGCTGTTTTTT. It translates to CARFTGELFF.